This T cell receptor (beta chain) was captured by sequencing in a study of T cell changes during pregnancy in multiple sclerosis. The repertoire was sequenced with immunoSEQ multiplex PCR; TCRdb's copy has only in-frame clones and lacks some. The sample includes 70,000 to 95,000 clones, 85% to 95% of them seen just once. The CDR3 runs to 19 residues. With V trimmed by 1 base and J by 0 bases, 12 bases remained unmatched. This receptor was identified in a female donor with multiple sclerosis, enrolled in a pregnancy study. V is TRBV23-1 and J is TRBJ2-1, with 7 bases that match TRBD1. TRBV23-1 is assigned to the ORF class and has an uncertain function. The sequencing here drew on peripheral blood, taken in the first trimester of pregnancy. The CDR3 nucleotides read TGCGCCAGCAGTCAATTCGCCATCTTGACAGGGAGCTCCTACAATGAGCAGTTCTTC. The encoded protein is CASSQFAILTGSSYNEQFF.